The 21 T cell receptor beta chains listed next were all sequenced from one sample in a study of blood T cells in healthy people across ages. The second PCR ran roughly 6 to 11 cycles with a sample-barcoded 5' primer and J-beta primers. TCRdb re-called the 5' RACE reads with MiXCR, one entry per CDR3 protein. The table includes about 1.1 million distinct CDR3 sequences, more than 30% detected once. Sequencing used blood. Receptors were obtained from a man between 18 and 29 years old in good health.

J is TRBJ2-1 and V is TRBV6-2 or TRBV6-3; 8 positions match TRBD1. This CDR3 has 16 amino acids. The J segment lost 0 bases and the V segment lost 5 bases, leaving 6 bases of the junction unmatched. Looked up from germline, CDR1 is MNHEY and CDR2 is SVGEGT. CDR3 sequence: CASSTRGQGSYNEQFF. CDR3 bases: TGTGCCAGCAGTACCAGAGGACAGGGCTCCTACAATGAGCAGTTCTTC.

This clonotype was counted only a few times. The V call is TRBV6-5, the J call TRBJ1-1, with D hard to call. This CDR3 region has 14 residues. Germline V gene data show CDR1 as MNHEY and CDR2 as SVGAGI. Trimming pared 0 bases from V and 4 bases from J, leaving 9 bases between. CDR3 sequence reads: CASSYSGGSTEAFF. CDR3 DNA: TGTGCCAGCAGTTACTCGGGTGGGAGCACTGAAGCTTTCTTT.

The chain couples TRBV5-5 to TRBJ1-2; 7 nucleotides agree with TRBD1. Germline CDR1 reads SGHKS; CDR2 reads YYEKEE (reference sequence). The length of the CDR3 is 14 residues. V was clipped by 3 bases and J by 7 bases; unmatched bases: 9. The CDR3 loop is CASSSLKQGFGYTF. CDR3 coding DNA: TGTGCCAGCAGCTCCTTAAAACAGGGGTTTGGCTACACCTTC.

The chain combines TRBV10-3 with TRBJ1-3; the match to TRBD1 covers 9 bases. V trimming: 5 bases; J trimming: 7 bases; junction bases outside the gene matches: 9. Germline CDR1 ENHRY, CDR2 SYGVKD. The CDR3 totals 15 residues. CDR3 nucleotide sequence: TGTGCCATCAGTCCTGCGGATGGACAGGGGAACACCATATATTTT. Translating gives CAISPADGQGNTIYF.

The sample holds many counts of this clonotype. The gene calls are TRBV4-1 and TRBJ1-2, with unresolved D. Looked up from germline, CDR1 is MGHRA and CDR2 is YSYEKL. This CDR3 region has 16 residues. Between the trimmed V and J ends, which lost 4 bases and 1 base, there was a span of 16 bases. The chain's CDR3 is CASSPLEKGVNYGYTF. CDR3 sequence (DNA): TGCGCCAGCAGCCCCTTAGAGAAAGGCGTTAACTATGGCTACACCTTC.

This chain joins TRBV7-3 and TRBJ1-1; D gene uncertain. This CDR3 spans 14 amino acids. The V and J ends lost 1 base and 1 base respectively, with 7 bases between them. From germline, CDR1 is SGHTA and CDR2 FQGTGA. This chain's CDR3 is CASSLNAGNTEAFF. Here the CDR3 DNA reads TGTGCCAGCAGCTTAAATGCGGGGAACACTGAAGCTTTCTTT.

Note on this clonotype: A single base separates this from a much larger clone, so it may be a read error. The rearrangement uses TRBV7-2 and TRBJ1-2; D not certain. The CDR3 is made up of 16 amino acids. Germline CDR1 SGHTA, CDR2 FQGNSA. The CDR3 here is CASSLGSSKANYGHTF. The CDR3 bases are TGTGCCAGCAGCTTAGGGTCCAGTAAAGCTAACTATGGCCACACCTTC.

The V gene is TRBV12-3 or TRBV12-4, the J gene TRBJ2-1; 7 bases match TRBD1. The CDR3 is 14 amino acids. V lost 5 bases to trimming and J lost 3 bases; unmatched junction nucleotides: 4. CDR3 nucleotide sequence: TGTGCCAGCAGTCGAGGGGGCCGCTACAATGAGCAGTTCTTC. Protein sequence: CASSRGGRYNEQFF.

The chain combines TRBV9 with TRBJ2-2; D possibly matches TRBD1 or TRBD2 (5 bases each). The V gene's germline CDR1 is SGDLS and CDR2 YYNGEE. This CDR3 comprises 15 residues. The ends were cut back, 4 bases at V and 1 base at J, with 11 bases in the middle. CDR3 DNA: TGTGCCAGCAGCAAGGGACCGCGGAACACCGGGGAGCTGTTTTTT. Its protein is CASSKGPRNTGELFF. Together with reference TRBV9 and TRBJ2-2, the CDR3 gives the full variable domain: DSGVTQTPKHLITATGQRVTLRCSPRSGDLSVYWYQQSLDQGLQFLIQYYNGEERAKGNILERFSAQQFPDLHSELNLSSLELGDSALYFCASSKGPRNTGELFFGEGSRLTVL.

This clonotype was detected once. The rearrangement uses TRBV10-3 and TRBJ2-2; D is possibly TRBD2 (5 bases). This CDR3 spans 16 amino acids. Germline loops: CDR1 ENHRY, CDR2 SYGVKD. The V end lost 6 bases, the J end lost 1 base, and 15 bases lay between the germline ends. This CDR3 reads CAISRSPGGNTGELFF. The CDR3 DNA reads as TGTGCCATCAGCCGGAGTCCCGGAGGGAACACCGGGGAGCTGTTTTTT.

The V and J genes are TRBV21-1 and TRBJ1-4. TRBV21-1 is recorded as a pseudogene. The CDR3 spans 14 residues. CDR3 nucleotide sequence: TGTGCCAGCAGCAAACGGTCGTATAATGAAAAACTGTTTTTT. It is translated as CASSKRSYNEKLFF.

This clonotype has a handful of counts. The V gene is TRBV20-1, the J gene TRBJ2-1; 8 nucleotides line up with TRBD2. The V gene end was trimmed by 7 bases and the J gene end by 3 bases; junction bases not matched to a gene: 8. The CDR3 sequence is 14 residues long. Germline CDR1 and CDR2: DFQATT and SNEGSKA (reference sequence). The CDR3 region is CSESLAGRYNEQFF. Written as DNA, the CDR3 is TGCAGTGAATCTTTAGCGGGGCGCTACAATGAGCAGTTCTTC.

The V and J genes are TRBV29-1 and TRBJ1-1, with TRBD1 identical over 8 bases. CDR1 SQVTM and CDR2 ANQGSEA come from the germline V gene. This CDR3 is built from 14 residues. V was pared by 5 bases and J by 1 base, with 6 bases of the junction left unmatched. CDR3 nucleotide sequence: TGCAGCGTTAAAGGACAGGGTGGGAACACTGAAGCTTTCTTT. Amino acid sequence: CSVKGQGGNTEAFF.

This clonotype was seen only a few times. The chain couples TRBV12-3 or TRBV12-4 to TRBJ1-2, with 9 bases that match TRBD1. The ends lost 3 bases at V and 6 bases at J; junction bases unmatched: 2. This CDR3 has 13 residues. For the CDR3, the DNA is TGTGCCAGCAGTTTTACAGGGGGCAATGGCTACACCTTC. This translates into CASSFTGGNGYTF.

This sequence joins TRBV7-9 and TRBJ1-1, with TRBD1 as a possible D gene (6 bases). The length of the CDR3 is 15 residues. Germline V CDR1 and CDR2: SEHNR, FQNEAQ (reference sequence). V dropped 5 bases and J dropped 5 bases, with 18 bases sitting between them. CDR3 loop: CASSPWTRGGTEAFF. As DNA, the CDR3 is TGTGCCAGCAGCCCCTGGACAAGGGGGGGGACTGAAGCTTTCTTT.

J is TRBJ1-5 and V is TRBV4-2; D gene ambiguous. Trimming took off 0 bases at V and 2 bases at J, with 11 bases between the two ends. The germline V gene encodes CDR1 LGHNA and CDR2 YNFKEQ. CDR3 length equals 16 residues. DNA for the CDR3: TGTGCCAGCAGCCAAGAGGTACGGTACGGCAATCAGCCCCAGCATTTT. This encodes CASSQEVRYGNQPQHF.

The CDR3 spells CASSWDGEKLFF. In nucleotides, the CDR3 is TGTGCCAGCAGTTGGGACGGGGAAAAACTGTTTTTT. The chain couples TRBV6-2 or TRBV6-3 to TRBJ1-4; D perhaps matches TRBD1 (5 bases). Trimming cost V 4 bases and J 8 bases, with 8 bases left between them. The CDR3 is 12 residues long. Germline-derived CDR1 and CDR2 are MNHEY and SVGEGT.

This clonotype has only a few counts. V is TRBV4-3 and J is TRBJ1-4; D perhaps matches TRBD1 (5 bases). There are 14 residues in the CDR3. The germline V and J ends were trimmed by 0 bases and 11 bases, with 13 bases remaining between them. Germline CDR1 reads LGHNA; CDR2 reads YSLEER. The CDR3 reads CASSQEGRAAKLFF. CDR3 DNA: TGCGCCAGCAGCCAAGAGGGCAGGGCGGCTAAACTGTTTTTT.

The chain recombines TRBV15 with TRBJ2-1; either TRBD1 or TRBD2 may supply D (6 bases each). With 0 bases removed from V and 4 bases from J, the gap between germline ends came to 13 bases. CDR3 length: 16 amino acids. From germline, CDR1 is LNHNV and CDR2 YYDKDF (reference sequence). Written as DNA, the CDR3 is TGTGCCACCAGCAGAGATACGACAGGAGGGTACAATGAGCAGTTCTTC. It translates to CATSRDTTGGYNEQFF.

This clonotype was recorded at least ten times. This chain joins TRBV5-1 and TRBJ2-1; D remains unclear. The germline V gene has CDR1 SGHRS and CDR2 YFSETQ. The germline V and J ends were trimmed by 0 bases and 5 bases, with 9 bases remaining between them. The length of the CDR3 is 14 residues. DNA for the CDR3: TGCGCCAGCAGCTTGGGTCCGGCAGACAATGAGCAGTTCTTC. As protein: CASSLGPADNEQFF.

The chain recombines TRBV7-2 with TRBJ1-2; D call uncertain. Germline values: CDR1 SGHTA, CDR2 FQGNSA. CDR3 length: 14 amino acids. V was trimmed by 3 bases and J by 8 bases, leaving 16 bases between them. CDR3 protein: CASSFQASIRGYTF. DNA of the CDR3: TGTGCCAGCAGCTTCCAGGCCTCTATTAGGGGCTACACCTTC.